Each of the 6 T cell receptor beta chains below was sequenced from the same sample in a study of T cells in localized non-small cell lung cancer. Some clones are missing from TCRdb's copy, which holds only in-frame ones; the method was immunoSEQ multiplex PCR. In the table there are fewer than 30,000 clones, 88% of which are singletons. The material sequenced was PBMCs, taken before any cancer treatment. Every receptor here comes from a man between 40 and 69 years old with stage II lung adenocarcinoma.

The gene calls are TRBV7-3 and TRBJ2-7, with 8 bases fitting TRBD2. This CDR3 region has 14 residues. Germline V gives CDR1 SGHTA, CDR2 FQGTGA. V was pared by 5 bases and J by 4 bases, with 7 bases of the junction left unmatched. CDR3 sequence: CASSLTGGLYEQYF. DNA of the CDR3: TGTGCCAGCAGCCTCACGGGGGGGCTTTACGAGCAGTACTTC.

This chain uses TRBV5-1 with TRBJ1-5, with D possibly being TRBD1 (5 bases). Trimming took 0 bases from V and 6 from J, leaving 10 bases between them. The CDR3 has 14 amino acids. Germline V lookup: CDR1 SGHRS, CDR2 YFSETQ. CDR3 sequence (DNA): TGCGCCAGCAGCTTGGGCGGGACTACTCAGCCCCAGCATTTT. It codes for CASSLGGTTQPQHF.

The DNA for the CDR3 is TGTGCCAGCAGCCAAGACGGGGACACTGAAGCTTTCTTT. This translates into CASSQDGDTEAFF. This chain joins TRBV4-2 and TRBJ1-1; no clear D. Germline V gives CDR1 LGHNA, CDR2 YNFKEQ. The CDR3 totals 13 residues. V gave up 0 bases and J gave up 3 bases, with 5 bases separating them.

A word on this clone: The junction departs from the called germline gene at one end, perhaps through a read error. The V gene is TRBV15, the J gene TRBJ1-3, with D maybe TRBD1 (5 bases). Germline CDR1 and CDR2: LNHNV and YYDKDF (reference sequence). The CDR3 has 16 amino acids. The chain's CDR3 is CATSRDRGSSGNAIYF. CDR3 bases: TGTGCCACCAGCAGAGATCGGGGCAGCTCTGGAAACGCCATATATTTT.

V usage is TRBV6-1 and J usage is TRBJ2-5; 14 bases are a match to TRBD2. This CDR3 region has 18 residues. Germline V gene lookup returns CDR1 MNHNS and CDR2 SASEGT. Trimming took 1 base from V and 3 from J; bases not matched to a gene: 7. CDR3 DNA sequence: TGTGCCAGCAGTGAAGGAAATGGACTAGCGGGGGGCGAAGAGACCCAGTACTTC. Protein: CASSEGNGLAGGEETQYF.

The V gene is TRBV6-6, the J gene TRBJ2-7; no definite D call. The CDR3 runs 13 residues. Germline CDR1 reads MNHNY; CDR2 reads SVGAGI (reference sequence). The V end was cut by 2 bases, the J end by 3 bases, with 8 bases between. The CDR3 reads CASSYGPDYEQYF. The CDR3 bases are TGTGCCAGCAGTTACGGGCCCGACTACGAGCAGTACTTC.